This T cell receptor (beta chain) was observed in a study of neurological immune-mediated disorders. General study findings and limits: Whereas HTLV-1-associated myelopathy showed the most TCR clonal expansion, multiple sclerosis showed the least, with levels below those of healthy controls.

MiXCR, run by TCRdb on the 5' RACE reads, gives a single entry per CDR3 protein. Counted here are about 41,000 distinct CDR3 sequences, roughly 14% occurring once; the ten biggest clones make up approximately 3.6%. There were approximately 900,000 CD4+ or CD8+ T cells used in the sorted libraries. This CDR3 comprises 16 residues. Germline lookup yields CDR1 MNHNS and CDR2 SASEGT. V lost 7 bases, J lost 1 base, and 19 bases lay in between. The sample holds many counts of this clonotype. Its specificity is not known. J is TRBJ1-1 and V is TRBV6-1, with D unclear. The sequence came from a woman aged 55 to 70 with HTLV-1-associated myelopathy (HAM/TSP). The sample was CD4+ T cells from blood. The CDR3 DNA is TGTGCCAGCAAACCCAGGCGAACTGGATGGAACACTGAAGCTTTCTTT. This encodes CASKPRRTGWNTEAFF.